This entry lists 24 T cell receptor beta chains sequenced from one sample in a study of regulatory T cells in long-lasting Graves disease. Time point in this sample: persistent/refractory GD, antithyroid drugs over 5 years with positive TRAb. From RNA extracted from PBMCs, the TCR library was made. Building of the TCR beta libraries involved iRepertoire HTBI primers and Arm-PCR of CDR3 regions. TCRdb itself ran the multiplex PCR reads through MiXCR, one entry per CDR3 protein. The table has 300,000 to 350,000 distinct CDR3 sequences, around 19% seen once. The sample was peripheral blood mononuclear cells (PBMCs), taken when the disease was refractory, from a patient treated with antithyroid drugs. The origin of the receptors is a female donor with Graves disease.

The chain carries TRBV5-1 and TRBJ1-1, with TRBD1 matching 8 bases. This CDR3 is 16 amino acids long. V shed 4 bases, J shed 1 base, and the junction held 9 bases outside the gene matches. Germline V CDR1 and CDR2: SGHRS, YFSETQ. The CDR3 sequence: CASSARTGPPNTEAFF. Written as DNA, the CDR3 is TGCGCCAGCAGCGCAAGGACAGGGCCCCCGAACACTGAAGCTTTCTTT.

The chain is built from TRBV7-2 and TRBJ1-1; D gene ambiguous. CDR3 length: 15 amino acids. Germline V gives CDR1 SGHTA, CDR2 FQGNSA. Trimming took 5 bases from V and 4 from J, leaving 17 bases between them. This CDR3 is CASSILGKGFTEAFF. The DNA for the CDR3 is TGTGCCAGCAGCATCCTGGGCAAGGGCTTCACTGAAGCTTTCTTT.

This clonotype was recorded many times. The chain links TRBV6-1 to TRBJ1-1; D gene uncertain. Between the trimmed V and J ends, which lost 4 bases and 3 bases, there was a span of 9 bases. CDR1 is MNHNS, CDR2 SASEGT, per germline. The CDR3 runs to 13 residues. The CDR3 reads CASSGLEYTEAFF. The DNA for the CDR3 is TGTGCCAGCAGTGGATTGGAGTACACTGAAGCTTTCTTT.

The sample holds a few counts of this clonotype. The CDR3 protein is CASSQGGQGGQPQHF. The CDR3 nucleotides read TGCGCCAGCAGCCAAGGGGGACAGGGCGGACAGCCCCAGCATTTT. The rearrangement uses TRBV4-1 and TRBJ1-5; 9 nucleotides align to TRBD1. Germline CDR1 and CDR2: MGHRA and YSYEKL. The CDR3 consists of 15 residues. Trimming at V came to 1 base and at J to 7 bases, leaving 5 bases not matched to a gene.

This clonotype occurred many times. V is TRBV28 and J is TRBJ1-3; perhaps TRBD1 as D (6 bases). Trimming removed 4 bases from V and 4 bases from J, with 11 bases in between. This CDR3 has 14 amino acids. Germline loops: CDR1 MDHEN, CDR2 SYDVKM. CDR3: CASSSGTTGNTIYF. The CDR3 DNA reads as TGTGCCAGCAGTTCCGGGACAACCGGAAACACCATATATTTT.

This clonotype has ten or more counts. For the CDR3, the DNA is TGTGCCAGCTCACCTTTGACAGGGTCCTATGGCTACACCTTC. Its protein is CASSPLTGSYGYTF. The chain joins TRBV18 to TRBJ1-2; 7 bases align to TRBD1. Germline assignment: CDR1 KGHSH and CDR2 LQKENI. With V trimmed by 3 bases and J by 4 bases, 5 bases remained unmatched. The CDR3 extends over 14 amino acids.

This clonotype was seen ten or more times. The genes are TRBV19 and TRBJ1-2; D ambiguous. This CDR3 has 13 residues. Per the germline V gene, CDR1 is LNHDA and CDR2 is SQIVND (reference sequence). The V end lost 9 bases, the J end lost 4 bases, and 15 bases lay between the germline ends. CDR3 residues: CASSPSNLYGYTF. In DNA form, the CDR3 reads TGTGCCAGCAGTCCCTCTAACCTCTATGGCTACACCTTC.

This clonotype was found many times. The chain couples TRBV20-1 to TRBJ2-5; 8 positions match TRBD1. Trimming cost V 2 bases and J 3 bases; bases outside gene matches: 5. CDR1 is DFQATT and CDR2 is SNEGSKA in the germline V gene (reference sequence). This CDR3 spans 14 amino acids. The CDR3 protein is CSARPGQAKETQYF. In nucleotides, the CDR3 is TGCAGTGCTAGACCGGGACAGGCAAAAGAGACCCAGTACTTC.

This clonotype was observed at least ten times. V gene TRBV30 combines with J gene TRBJ2-7, with D maybe TRBD2 (6 bases). The germline V gene encodes CDR1 GTSNPN and CDR2 SVGIG (reference sequence). This CDR3 contains 12 residues. V dropped 4 bases and J dropped 12 bases, with 19 bases sitting between them. The CDR3 coding sequence is TGTGCCTGGATCCCACGGGGTGGAGGGGCGTACTTC. Its translation: CAWIPRGGGAYF.

The V call is TRBV7-8, the J call TRBJ2-3, with D perhaps TRBD1 or TRBD2 (6 bases each). This CDR3 is 16 amino acids long. The V end lost 1 base, the J end lost 7 bases, and 18 bases lay between the germline ends. CDR1 is SGHVS and CDR2 is FQNEAQ in the germline V gene. The CDR3 DNA reads as TGTGCCAGCAGCTTAGGGAGGGGGAACCCAGGGAATACGCAGTATTTT. Protein product: CASSLGRGNPGNTQYF. Full variable domain (remainder filled in from reference TRBV7-8 and TRBJ2-3): GAGVSQSPRYKVAKRGQDVALRCDPISGHVSLFWYQQALGQGPEFLTYFQNEAQLDKSGLPSDRFFAERPEGSVSTLKIQRTQQEDSAVYLCASSLGRGNPGNTQYFGPGTRLTVL.

The table lists this clonotype with many counts. In DNA form, the CDR3 reads TGTGCCAGCCTACCTGGACAGGGACTCAATCAGCCCCAGCATTTT. It encodes CASLPGQGLNQPQHF. The chain links TRBV28 to TRBJ1-5, with 8 bases that match TRBD1. CDR3 length: 15 amino acids. Germline CDR1 MDHEN, CDR2 SYDVKM. With V trimmed by 8 bases and J by 3 bases, 9 bases remained unmatched. Full variable domain (remainder filled in from reference TRBV28 and TRBJ1-5): DVKVTQSSRYLVKRTGEKVFLECVQDMDHENMFWYRQDPGLGLRLIYFSYDVKMKEKGDIPEGYSVSREKKERFSLILESASTNQTSMYLCASLPGQGLNQPQHFGDGTRLSIL.

J is TRBJ2-5 and V is TRBV29-1; 7 positions match TRBD2. J lost 4 bases, V lost 7 bases, and 6 bases had no gene match. From germline, CDR1 is SQVTM and CDR2 ANQGSEA. CDR3 length: 12 amino acids. In nucleotides, the CDR3 is TGCAGCGCCGCGCCGGGGGGAGAGACCCAGTACTTC. Protein: CSAAPGGETQYF.

In this sample, this clonotype turned up many times. This chain uses TRBV24-1 with TRBJ2-7, with 10 bases lining up with TRBD1. The CDR3 consists of 16 residues. Germline loops: CDR1 KGHDR, CDR2 SFDVKD. Unmatched junction bases numbered 11, after V lost 7 bases and J lost 3 bases. The CDR3 region is CATSGSRDRGLYEQYF. The CDR3 DNA is TGTGCCACCAGCGGCTCCCGGGACAGGGGACTCTACGAGCAGTACTTC.

This chain connects TRBV15 to TRBJ1-4, with D possibly being TRBD1 (6 bases). V was trimmed by 4 bases and J by 0 bases, leaving 15 bases between them. The germline gives CDR1 LNHNV, CDR2 YYDKDF (reference sequence). The CDR3 covers 17 residues. CDR3: CATSTRGEGATNEKLFF. CDR3 coding DNA: TGTGCCACCAGCACGAGGGGGGAAGGGGCAACTAATGAAAAACTGTTTTTT.

The chain is built from TRBV15 and TRBJ2-3, with 7 bases fitting TRBD1. The CDR3 totals 16 residues. V trimming: 0 bases; J trimming: 6 bases; junction bases outside the gene matches: 9. Germline CDR1 LNHNV, CDR2 YYDKDF (reference sequence). The CDR3 DNA reads as TGTGCCACCAGCAGAGATTCGGGCAGGGGGACGGATACGCAGTATTTT. Translating it yields CATSRDSGRGTDTQYF.

This clonotype showed up just once. At one of its ends the junction is not consistent with the germline gene, which may arise from a read error. V gene TRBV12-3 or TRBV12-4 combines with J gene TRBJ1-2, with D perhaps matching TRBD1 (5 bases). The CDR3 covers 14 residues. The CDR3 here is CASSLAGDRYGYTF. CDR3 coding DNA: TGTGCCAGCAGCTTAGCGGGGGACCGCTATGGCTACACCTTC.

This clonotype was detected a few times. The chain couples TRBV9 to TRBJ2-7; tentative D call: TRBD2 (5 bases). Looked up from germline, CDR1 is SGDLS and CDR2 is YYNGEE. V dropped 3 bases and J dropped 0 bases, with 13 bases sitting between them. The CDR3 consists of 15 residues. The CDR3 bases are TGTGCCAGCAGCGCGCGAGCGGAACCCTCCTACGAGCAGTACTTC. Translation: CASSARAEPSYEQYF.

This clonotype has more than one count but fewer than ten. The genes are TRBV27 and TRBJ2-2, with 12 positions matching TRBD1. The CDR3 covers 19 residues. Trimming removed 1 base from V and 8 bases from J; junction bases left unmatched: 14. CDR1 and CDR2 from the germline V gene are MNHEY and SMNVEV (reference sequence). The CDR3 here is CASSLLMNRDRGLGGELFF. As DNA, the CDR3 is TGTGCCAGCAGTTTATTAATGAACCGGGACAGGGGGCTTGGAGGGGAGCTGTTTTTT.

This rearrangement joins TRBV10-3 to TRBJ2-7; D perhaps matches TRBD1 (5 bases). CDR3 length: 13 residues. V gave up 3 bases and J gave up 3 bases, with 9 bases separating them. Germline V lookup: CDR1 ENHRY, CDR2 SYGVKD. This CDR3 is CAISDTGSYEQYF. CDR3 DNA: TGTGCCATCAGTGATACAGGAAGCTACGAGCAGTACTTC.

This clonotype was seen many times. V and J are TRBV20-1 and TRBJ1-2; D remains unclear. This CDR3 has 15 residues. V shed 1 base and J shed 3 bases, with 15 bases lying between them. CDR1 is DFQATT, CDR2 SNEGSKA, per germline (reference sequence). The CDR3 loop reads CSARALAGVDYGYTF. CDR3 sequence (DNA): TGCAGTGCTAGAGCCCTTGCCGGGGTTGACTATGGCTACACCTTC.

J is TRBJ2-4 and V is TRBV3-1; possibly TRBD1 for D (7 bases). CDR3 length equals 18 residues. V was shortened by 4 bases and J by 2 bases, with 21 bases between the two germline ends. Per germline, CDR1 LGHDT and CDR2 YNNKEL (reference sequence). The CDR3 DNA sequence: TGTGCCAGCAGCCGCGACTTATTACAGGGGAGGTCCAAAAACATTCAGTACTTC. This encodes CASSRDLLQGRSKNIQYF.

The sample holds a few counts of this clonotype. The gene calls are TRBV12-5 and TRBJ1-6, with 11 bases matching TRBD1. V was clipped by 4 bases and J by 7 bases; unmatched bases: 3. CDR1 LGHNT and CDR2 FRNRAP come from the germline V gene. This CDR3 comprises 15 residues. Written as DNA, the CDR3 is TGTGCTAGTGGTTGGGGGACAGGGGGAAATTCACCCCTCCACTTT. It is translated as CASGWGTGGNSPLHF.

In its sample, this clonotype was seen a few times. V gene TRBV9 combines with J gene TRBJ2-2, with TRBD2 as a possible D gene (7 bases). CDR3 length: 16 amino acids. Trimming cost V 2 bases and J 1 base, with 12 bases left between them. CDR1 and CDR2 from the germline V gene are SGDLS and YYNGEE. CDR3 nucleotide sequence: TGTGCCAGCAGCGTGGACGGGGGGCGGAACACCGGGGAGCTGTTTTTT. Protein sequence: CASSVDGGRNTGELFF.

Many counts were recorded for this clonotype. This chain links TRBV5-1 with TRBJ1-1, with TRBD1 matching over 9 bases. CDR3 length: 21 residues. Trimming at V came to 4 bases and at J to 3 bases, leaving 25 bases not matched to a gene. Germline-derived CDR1 and CDR2 are SGHRS and YFSETQ. The CDR3 sequence is CASSPAPLQGAKGLGDTEAFF. DNA of the CDR3: TGCGCCAGCAGCCCCGCGCCCTTACAGGGGGCAAAAGGGTTGGGAGACACTGAAGCTTTCTTT.